The source of this T cell receptor beta chain is a study of T cell responses to AZD1222 COVID-19 vaccine. Study as a whole: Pooled samples include second doses given at about 4 or 12 weeks.

Produced via immunoSEQ multiplex PCR; TCRdb's table is partial and in-frame only. Among about 140,000 clones listed, approximately 92% were seen once. Whole-study results and caveats: Recipients of two AZD1222 doses showed rising Spike-specific TCR breadth and depth. Spike-spanning, vaccine-associated CD4 TCRs were dominant at 160-218 and 743-854.

On this clone: Its antigen remains unidentified.

Sequencing used peripheral blood, obtained on day 0 of AZD1222 vaccination. This clonotype was obtained from an adult in good health.

The CDR3 DNA follows: TGTGCCAGCTCACCGGGACTGCTGAACACTGAAGCTTTCTTT. It translates to CASSPGLLNTEAFF. The chain is built from TRBV18 and TRBJ1-1; D perhaps matches TRBD1 (5 bases). V gave up 3 bases and J gave up 0 bases, with 8 bases separating them. The CDR3 extends over 14 amino acids. Germline-derived CDR1 and CDR2 are KGHSH and LQKENI.